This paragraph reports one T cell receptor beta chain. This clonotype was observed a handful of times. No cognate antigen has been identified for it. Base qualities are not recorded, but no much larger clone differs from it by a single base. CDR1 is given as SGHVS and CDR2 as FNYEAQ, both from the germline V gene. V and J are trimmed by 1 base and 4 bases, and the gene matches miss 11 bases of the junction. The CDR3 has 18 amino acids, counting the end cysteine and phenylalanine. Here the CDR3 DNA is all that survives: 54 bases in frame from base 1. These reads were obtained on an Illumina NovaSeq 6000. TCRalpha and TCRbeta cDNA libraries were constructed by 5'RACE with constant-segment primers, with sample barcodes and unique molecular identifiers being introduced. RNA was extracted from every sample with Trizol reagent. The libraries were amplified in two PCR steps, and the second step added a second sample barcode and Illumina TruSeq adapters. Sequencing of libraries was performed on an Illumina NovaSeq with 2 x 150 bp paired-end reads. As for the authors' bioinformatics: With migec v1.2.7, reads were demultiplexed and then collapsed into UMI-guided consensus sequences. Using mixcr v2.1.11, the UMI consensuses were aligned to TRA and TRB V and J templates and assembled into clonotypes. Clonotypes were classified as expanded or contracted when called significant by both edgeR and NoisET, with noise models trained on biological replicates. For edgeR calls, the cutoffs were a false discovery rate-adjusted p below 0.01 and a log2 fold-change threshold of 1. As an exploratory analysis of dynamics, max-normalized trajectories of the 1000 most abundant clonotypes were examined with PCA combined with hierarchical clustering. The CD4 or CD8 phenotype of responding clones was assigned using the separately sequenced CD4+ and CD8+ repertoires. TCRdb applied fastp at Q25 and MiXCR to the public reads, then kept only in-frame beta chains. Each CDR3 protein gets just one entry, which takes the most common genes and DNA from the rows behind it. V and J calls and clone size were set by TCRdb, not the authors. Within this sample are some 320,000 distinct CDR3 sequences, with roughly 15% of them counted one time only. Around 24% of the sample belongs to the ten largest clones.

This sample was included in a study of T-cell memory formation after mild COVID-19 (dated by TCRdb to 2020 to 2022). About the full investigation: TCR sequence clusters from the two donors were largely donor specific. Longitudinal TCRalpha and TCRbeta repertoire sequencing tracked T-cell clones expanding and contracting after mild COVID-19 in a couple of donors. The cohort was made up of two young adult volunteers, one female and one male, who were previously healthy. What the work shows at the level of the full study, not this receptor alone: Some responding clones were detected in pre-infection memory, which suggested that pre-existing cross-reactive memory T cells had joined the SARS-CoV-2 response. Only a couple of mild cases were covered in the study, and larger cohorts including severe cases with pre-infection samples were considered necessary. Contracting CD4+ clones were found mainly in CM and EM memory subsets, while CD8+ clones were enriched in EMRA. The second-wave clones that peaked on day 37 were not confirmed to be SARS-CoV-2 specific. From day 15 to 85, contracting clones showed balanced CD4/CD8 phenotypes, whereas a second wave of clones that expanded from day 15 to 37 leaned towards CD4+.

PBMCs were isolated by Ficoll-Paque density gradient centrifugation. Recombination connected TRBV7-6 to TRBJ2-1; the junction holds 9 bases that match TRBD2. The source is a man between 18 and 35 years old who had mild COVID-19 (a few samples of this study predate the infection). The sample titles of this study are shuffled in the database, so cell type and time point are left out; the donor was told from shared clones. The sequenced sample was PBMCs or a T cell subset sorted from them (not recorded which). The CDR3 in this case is CASSLGSGGALNYNEQFF. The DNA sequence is TGTGCCAGCAGCTTAGGTAGCGGGGGAGCCCTTAATTACAATGAGCAGTTCTTC.